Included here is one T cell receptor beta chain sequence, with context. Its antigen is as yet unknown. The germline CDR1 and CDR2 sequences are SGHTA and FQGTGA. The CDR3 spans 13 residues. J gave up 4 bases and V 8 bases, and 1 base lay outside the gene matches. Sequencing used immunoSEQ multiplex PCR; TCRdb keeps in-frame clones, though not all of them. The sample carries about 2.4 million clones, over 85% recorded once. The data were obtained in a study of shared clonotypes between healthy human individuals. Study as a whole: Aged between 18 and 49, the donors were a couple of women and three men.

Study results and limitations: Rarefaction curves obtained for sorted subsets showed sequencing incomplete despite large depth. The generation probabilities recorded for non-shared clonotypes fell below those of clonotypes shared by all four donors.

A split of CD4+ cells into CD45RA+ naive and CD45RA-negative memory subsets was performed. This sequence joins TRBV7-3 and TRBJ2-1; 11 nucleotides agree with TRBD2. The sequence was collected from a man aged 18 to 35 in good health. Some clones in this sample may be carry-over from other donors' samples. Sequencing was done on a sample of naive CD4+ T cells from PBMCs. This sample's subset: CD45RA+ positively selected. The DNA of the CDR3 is TGTGCCAGCGGGACTAGCGGATACAATGAGCAGTTCTTC. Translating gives CASGTSGYNEQFF.